The 13 T cell receptor beta chains in this list originate from one sample, sequenced in a study of identical twins. TCRdb reanalysed the 5' RACE reads using MiXCR and keeps one entry per CDR3 protein. The table has 500,000 or so distinct CDR3 sequences, 13% to 15% seen once. This sample was shared with a second study, whose subject was yellow fever vaccine responses in identical twins.

The sequencing input was CD4+ T cells sorted from blood. Receptor source: a woman aged 18-35 years in good health.

This clonotype appeared a few times. The chain links TRBV20-1 to TRBJ1-5; D might be TRBD1 (5 bases). Germline assignment: CDR1 DFQATT and CDR2 SNEGSKA (reference sequence). V was shortened by 5 bases and J by 5 bases, with 25 bases between the two germline ends. The CDR3 runs 17 residues. CDR3 sequence reads: CSAVSGTPGAHDQPQHF. The CDR3 nucleotides read TGCAGTGCTGTTTCCGGGACTCCCGGAGCTCATGATCAGCCCCAGCATTTT.

This clonotype was counted ten times or more. V usage is TRBV12-3 or TRBV12-4 and J usage is TRBJ2-7; no definite D call. This CDR3 has 14 amino acids. V dropped 1 base and J dropped 5 bases, with 12 bases sitting between them. The CDR3 sequence is CASSLGGRANEQYF. In DNA, the CDR3 is TGTGCCAGCAGTTTAGGTGGACGGGCCAACGAGCAGTACTTC.

The chain uses TRBV7-9 and TRBJ2-1; D not certain. This CDR3 contains 16 residues. The germline V gene has CDR1 SEHNR and CDR2 FQNEAQ (reference sequence). V was pared by 6 bases and J by 0 bases, with 15 bases between. The CDR3 loop reads CASSEIIKSSYNEQFF. In DNA form, the CDR3 reads TGTGCCAGCAGTGAGATCATTAAGAGCTCCTACAATGAGCAGTTCTTC. The whole variable domain, filled in from reference TRBV7-9 and TRBJ2-1, reads DTGVSQNPRHKITKRGQNVTFRCDPISEHNRLYWYRQTLGQGPEFLTYFQNEAQLEKSRLLSDRFSAERPKGSFSTLEIQRTEQGDSAMYLCASSEIIKSSYNEQFFGPGTRLTVL.

The chain recombines TRBV4-1 with TRBJ2-2; D is possibly TRBD2 (6 bases). The CDR3 extends over 13 amino acids. Per the germline V gene, CDR1 is MGHRA and CDR2 is YSYEKL. Trimming cost V 1 base and J 6 bases, with 6 bases left between them. CDR3 nucleotide sequence: TGCGCCAGCAGCCAAGGGGACTCCGGGGAGCTGTTTTTT. Translating gives CASSQGDSGELFF.

The chain carries TRBV4-2 and TRBJ2-7, with 11 bases matching TRBD2. With V trimmed by 0 bases and J by 3 bases, 10 bases remained unmatched. The length of the CDR3 is 18 residues. In germline, CDR1 is LGHNA, CDR2 YNFKEQ. The CDR3 sequence: CASSQDTPTSGSRYEQYF. CDR3 nucleotide sequence: TGTGCCAGCAGCCAAGATACCCCCACTAGCGGGAGTCGCTACGAGCAGTACTTC.

Many counts were recorded for this clonotype. The rearrangement uses TRBV7-9 and TRBJ2-2, with a possible D match to TRBD1 (5 bases). The germline gives CDR1 SEHNR, CDR2 FQNEAQ (reference sequence). The CDR3 is 14 amino acids. Trimming stripped 4 bases from V and 2 bases from J, with 8 bases between. CDR3 residues: CASSSQGNTGELFF. The CDR3 DNA reads TGTGCCAGCAGCTCGCAGGGAAACACCGGGGAGCTGTTTTTT.

In this sample, this clonotype turned up many times. The CDR3 coding sequence is TGCGCCAGCAGCCAAGGCGGAATGGCGCGTGACACCGGGGAGCTGTTTTTT. It encodes CASSQGGMARDTGELFF. The V and J genes are TRBV4-3 and TRBJ2-2, with unresolved D. Trimming removed 1 base at V and 3 bases at J, with 15 bases between. The CDR3 has 17 amino acids. From germline, CDR1 is LGHNA and CDR2 YSLEER.

This chain links TRBV30 with TRBJ2-1; D is undetermined. The CDR3 has 11 residues. V shed 4 bases and J shed 5 bases, with 6 bases lying between them. Germline CDR1 and CDR2: GTSNPN and SVGIG (reference sequence). The CDR3 sequence is CAWTANNEQFF. CDR3 DNA sequence: TGTGCCTGGACCGCCAACAATGAGCAGTTCTTC.

At least ten counts were recorded for this clonotype. This rearrangement joins TRBV7-3 to TRBJ2-1, with 8 positions matching TRBD2. The ends lost 4 bases at V and 5 bases at J; junction bases unmatched: 10. Germline CDR1 is SGHTA and CDR2 is FQGTGA. The CDR3 consists of 16 residues. CDR3 nucleotides: TGTGCCAGCAGCTCTCGAGGGGGACTAGGACACAATGAGCAGTTCTTC. This translates into CASSSRGGLGHNEQFF.

The chain couples TRBV3-1 to TRBJ2-1; the match to TRBD1 covers 9 bases. The germline CDR1 and CDR2 sequences are LGHDT and YNNKEL (reference sequence). V lost 3 bases to trimming and J lost 6 bases; unmatched junction nucleotides: 12. The CDR3 length is 17 residues. DNA for the CDR3: TGTGCCAGCAGCCAGGCGGACAGGGGACCGGTTTCCAATGAGCAGTTCTTC. Encoded protein: CASSQADRGPVSNEQFF.

This clonotype was detected many times. This chain joins TRBV5-1 and TRBJ2-7, with D perhaps matching TRBD1 or TRBD2 (5 bases each). The ends were cut back, 8 bases at V and 2 bases at J, with 17 bases in the middle. Per the germline V gene, CDR1 is SGHRS and CDR2 is YFSETQ. The CDR3 consists of 14 residues. CDR3 region: CASRNGGYPYEQYF. In nucleotides, the CDR3 is TGCGCCAGTCGAAATGGGGGTTATCCCTACGAGCAGTACTTC. Combining the CDR3 with reference TRBV5-1 and TRBJ2-7 gives the whole variable domain KAGVTQTPRYLIKTRGQQVTLSCSPISGHRSVSWYQQTPGQGLQFLFEYFSETQRNKGNFPGRFSGRQFSNSRSEMNVSTLELGDSALYLCASRNGGYPYEQYFGPGTRLTVT.

There are many counts of this clonotype. The chain combines TRBV5-5 with TRBJ2-7; 9 positions match TRBD1. CDR3 size: 15 residues. J gave up 6 bases and V 3 bases, and 10 bases lay outside the gene matches. Per the germline V gene, CDR1 is SGHKS and CDR2 is YYEKEE (reference sequence). CDR3 region: CASSWMGQGYGEQYF. Here the CDR3 DNA reads TGTGCCAGCAGCTGGATGGGACAGGGATACGGCGAGCAGTACTTC.

This clonotype was seen repeatedly, ten times or more. V and J are TRBV19 and TRBJ2-1, with TRBD2 matching 11 bases. Per germline, CDR1 LNHDA and CDR2 SQIVND (reference sequence). The CDR3 spans 15 residues. V lost 5 bases to trimming and J lost 6 bases; unmatched junction nucleotides: 6. In DNA form, the CDR3 reads TGTGCCAGTAGTTACGGGACTAGCGGATCCAATGAGCAGTTCTTC. Translation gives CASSYGTSGSNEQFF.